This TCR beta chain was recovered during a study of blood T cell repertoires in COVID-19. In the study overall: Acute and convalescent COVID-19 specimens originated in the United States, Italy and Spain. The analysed material was cDNA or gDNA that came from T cells, B-cell-depleted T cells, or PBMCs.

CDR3 length: 14 amino acids. The germline CDR1 and CDR2 sequences are MGHDK and SYGVNS. Trimming removed 4 bases from V and 6 bases from J; junction bases left unmatched: 6. As handled by the study authors: Reference gene primer amplification yielded estimated nucleated cell counts. Libraries were prepared by immunoSEQ multiplex PCR; TCRdb keeps only in-frame clonotypes and omits some of them. D and trimming come from the DNA, and the V and J calls and clone size come from that table. This repertoire shows 130,000 to 150,000 clones, around 87% found once; its top ten account for over 8.5%. The receptor was derived from a woman aged 50 to 60 with active or convalescent COVID-19. Sequencing used peripheral blood. This sequence joins TRBV25-1 and TRBJ2-7, with 10 bases that match TRBD1. The CDR3 DNA reads as TGTGCCAGCAGTGCCGGACAGGGGGTTGTCGAGCAGTACTTC. This translates into CASSAGQGVVEQYF.